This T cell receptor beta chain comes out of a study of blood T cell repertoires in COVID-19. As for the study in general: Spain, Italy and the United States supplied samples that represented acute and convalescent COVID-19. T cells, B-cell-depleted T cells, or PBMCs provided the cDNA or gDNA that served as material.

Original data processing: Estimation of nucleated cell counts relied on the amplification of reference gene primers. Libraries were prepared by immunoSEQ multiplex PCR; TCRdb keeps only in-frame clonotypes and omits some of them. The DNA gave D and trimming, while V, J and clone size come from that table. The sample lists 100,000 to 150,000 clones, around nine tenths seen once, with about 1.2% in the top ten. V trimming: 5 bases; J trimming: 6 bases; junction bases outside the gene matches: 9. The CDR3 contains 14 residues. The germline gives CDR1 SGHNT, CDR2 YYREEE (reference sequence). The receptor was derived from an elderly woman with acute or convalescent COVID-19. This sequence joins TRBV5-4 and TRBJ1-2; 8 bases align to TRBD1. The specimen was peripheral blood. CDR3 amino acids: CASRGDRGGDGYTF. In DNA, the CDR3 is TGTGCCAGCAGGGGTGACAGGGGCGGTGATGGCTACACCTTC.